The rows below give T cell receptor beta chains drawn from one sample of a study of type 1 regulatory T cells. Their recognized antigens are unknown. MiXCR was run by TCRdb on the reads, yielding one entry per CDR3 protein. This sample has roughly 71,000 distinct CDR3 sequences, with about three fifths found just once. Sequenced sample: cultured T cells, either the whole culture or a sorted T cell fraction (not recorded which). These receptor sequences come from a human donor in good health. The CDR3 runs from the conserved cysteine through the conserved F or W. D genes are given only for firm matches. Expanded clones are given a class, and other clones once, few, many or no size at all.

clone size: NA
J gene: TRBJ2-7
V gene: TRBV29-1
D gene: TRBD2
CDR3 DNA: TGCAGCGTTGAAGCCCCCGGGGCTAGCGGGAGATCCTACGAGCAGTACTTC
CDR3 protein: CSVEAPGASGRSYEQYF

clone size: NA
J gene: TRBJ2-1
V gene: TRBV24-1
D gene: NA
CDR3 DNA: TGTGCCACCATGGAGGGGCCCAGGAATGAGCAGTTCTTC
CDR3 protein: CATMEGPRNEQFF

clone size: once
J gene: TRBJ2-7
V gene: TRBV7-6
D gene: NA
CDR3 DNA: TGTGCCAGCAGCCTTGGGCAGACTAACTACGAGCAGTACTTC
CDR3 protein: CASSLGQTNYEQYF

clone size: NA
J gene: TRBJ2-7
V gene: TRBV6-5
D gene: TRBD2
CDR3 DNA: TGTGCCAGCAGCCAGGCGTGGGGGGGTGTCTACGAGCAGTACTTC
CDR3 protein: CASSQAWGGVYEQYF

clone size: few
J gene: TRBJ2-2
V gene: TRBV2
D gene: NA
CDR3 DNA: TGTGCCAGCAGTGACTTGAGGGGGGAGCTGTTTTTT
CDR3 protein: CASSDLRGELFF

clone size: few
J gene: TRBJ1-4
V gene: TRBV4-1
D gene: NA
CDR3 DNA: TGCGCCAGCAGCCAAAGACACACAACTAATGAAAAACTGTTTTTT
CDR3 protein: CASSQRHTTNEKLFF

clone size: NA
J gene: TRBJ2-3
V gene: TRBV5-1
D gene: TRBD2
CDR3 DNA: TGCGCCAGCAGCCCCTCCGGGACTAGCGGGAGGCTTTCGGGTACGCAGTATTTT
CDR3 protein: CASSPSGTSGRLSGTQYF

clone size: NA
J gene: TRBJ2-5
V gene: TRBV29-1
D gene: TRBD2
CDR3 DNA: TGCAGCGTTCTAGCGGGAGGGTACACCCAGTACTTC
CDR3 protein: CSVLAGGYTQYF

clone size: NA
J gene: TRBJ2-7
V gene: TRBV20-1
D gene: NA
CDR3 DNA: TGCAGTGCTAGAGATTACGGACGGCCCTACGAGCAGTACTTC
CDR3 protein: CSARDYGRPYEQYF

clone size: medium-sized
J gene: TRBJ2-2
V gene: TRBV27
D gene: NA
CDR3 DNA: TGTGCCAGCAGTCCCTATATAGGTACCGGGGAGCTGTTTTTT
CDR3 protein: CASSPYIGTGELFF

clone size: NA
J gene: TRBJ2-6
V gene: TRBV28
D gene: NA
CDR3 DNA: TGTGCCACCCTCAGACCGTCTGGGGCCAACGTCCTGACTTTC
CDR3 protein: CATLRPSGANVLTF

clone size: NA
J gene: TRBJ2-5
V gene: TRBV7-2
D gene: TRBD1
CDR3 DNA: TGTGCCAGCAGCTTAGCCGGGACAGAAGAGACCCAGTACTTC
CDR3 protein: CASSLAGTEETQYF

clone size: NA
J gene: TRBJ1-4
V gene: TRBV7-2
D gene: NA
CDR3 DNA: TGTGCCAGCAGCCTACCTGGGGGCCTGGGAGGGGAAAAACTGTTTTTT
CDR3 protein: CASSLPGGLGGEKLFF

clone size: NA
J gene: TRBJ1-2
V gene: TRBV5-5
D gene: TRBD1
CDR3 DNA: TGTGCCAGCAGCTTTGGGACAGGATATGGCTACACCTTC
CDR3 protein: CASSFGTGYGYTF

clone size: few
J gene: TRBJ1-4
V gene: TRBV11-2
D gene: NA
CDR3 DNA: TGTGCCAGCAGCTTAGCCGGGAGGGATGAAAAACTGTTTTTT
CDR3 protein: CASSLAGRDEKLFF

clone size: NA
J gene: TRBJ1-4
V gene: TRBV5-1
D gene: TRBD1
CDR3 DNA: TGCGCCAGCAGCCTAAAACAGGGGGCAACTAATGAAAAACTGTTTTTT
CDR3 protein: CASSLKQGATNEKLFF

clone size: NA
J gene: TRBJ2-1
V gene: TRBV18
D gene: TRBD1
CDR3 DNA: TGTGCCAGCTCACCTCCCGGGACAGGGGGCTACAATGAGCAGTTCTTC
CDR3 protein: CASSPPGTGGYNEQFF

clone size: few
J gene: TRBJ1-1
V gene: TRBV7-3
D gene: NA
CDR3 DNA: TGTGCCAGCAGCTTACAGGGTCCCGGGGGCACTGAAGCTTTCTTT
CDR3 protein: CASSLQGPGGTEAFF

clone size: NA
J gene: TRBJ2-1
V gene: TRBV30
D gene: NA
CDR3 DNA: TGTGCCTGGAGTACAATAGCTGCCAATGAGCAGTTCTTC
CDR3 protein: CAWSTIAANEQFF

clone size: NA
J gene: TRBJ1-4
V gene: TRBV4-1
D gene: TRBD1
CDR3 DNA: TGCGCCAGCAGCCAAGGACAGGGGATCACTAATGAAAAACTGTTTTTT
CDR3 protein: CASSQGQGITNEKLFF

clone size: few
J gene: TRBJ1-4
V gene: TRBV20-1
D gene: NA
CDR3 DNA: TGCAGTGCCCGGGCAGGGGAGGTGACTAATGAAAAACTGTTTTTT
CDR3 protein: CSARAGEVTNEKLFF

clone size: NA
J gene: TRBJ2-1
V gene: TRBV20-1
D gene: TRBD2
CDR3 DNA: TGCAGTGCTAACCCATCGACTAGCCCTTCCAATGAGCAGTTCTTC
CDR3 protein: CSANPSTSPSNEQFF

clone size: few
J gene: TRBJ2-1
V gene: TRBV11-1
D gene: NA
CDR3 DNA: TGTGCCAGCAGCTTAGGATTAGGCAGCCGTGGGGAGTTCTTC
CDR3 protein: CASSLGLGSRGEFF

clone size: NA
J gene: TRBJ1-1
V gene: TRBV7-8
D gene: TRBD1
CDR3 DNA: TGTGCCAGCAGCACTCGACAGGGCTTCAGTTCTGAAGCTTTCTTT
CDR3 protein: CASSTRQGFSSEAFF

clone size: NA
J gene: TRBJ1-1
V gene: TRBV20-1
D gene: NA
CDR3 DNA: TGCAGTGCTAGTGGGAACACTGAAGCTTTCTTT
CDR3 protein: CSASGNTEAFF

clone size: NA
J gene: TRBJ2-2
V gene: TRBV19
D gene: NA
CDR3 DNA: TGTGCCAGTAACGTCGACAGAAACACCGGGGAGCTGTTTTTT
CDR3 protein: CASNVDRNTGELFF

clone size: NA
J gene: TRBJ1-2
V gene: TRBV6-2/TRBV6-3
D gene: NA
CDR3 DNA: TGTGCCAGCAGGCCAGGCCAGGGGGGCTACACCTTC
CDR3 protein: CASRPGQGGYTF

clone size: NA
J gene: TRBJ2-1
V gene: TRBV4-1
D gene: NA
CDR3 DNA: TGCGCCAGCAGCCAGCCCATGGGTGAGCAGTTCTTC
CDR3 protein: CASSQPMGEQFF

clone size: NA
J gene: TRBJ1-2
V gene: TRBV20-1
D gene: NA
CDR3 DNA: TGCAGTGCTAGAGGTGTATACCGGGACAACTATGGCTACACCTTC
CDR3 protein: CSARGVYRDNYGYTF

clone size: few
J gene: TRBJ2-2
V gene: TRBV20-1
D gene: NA
CDR3 DNA: TGCAGTGCTAGAGTCCCACAAAACACCGGGGAGCTGTTTTTT
CDR3 protein: CSARVPQNTGELFF

clone size: NA
J gene: TRBJ2-1
V gene: TRBV27
D gene: TRBD2
CDR3 DNA: TGTGCCAGCAGTTTAGTTACTAGCGGGAGACCCAATGAGCAGTTCTTC
CDR3 protein: CASSLVTSGRPNEQFF

clone size: NA
J gene: TRBJ2-3
V gene: TRBV6-5
D gene: NA
CDR3 DNA: TGTGCCAGCAGGACGGACAACACAGATACGCAGTATTTT
CDR3 protein: CASRTDNTDTQYF

clone size: NA
J gene: TRBJ2-7
V gene: TRBV7-2
D gene: NA
CDR3 DNA: TGTGCCAGCAGCTTAGCGGGTATGTCCTACGAGCAGTACTTC
CDR3 protein: CASSLAGMSYEQYF

clone size: few
J gene: TRBJ2-2
V gene: TRBV9
D gene: NA
CDR3 DNA: TGTGCCAGCAGCGTTTCCTCCAGGCAATCCGGGGAGCTGTTTTTT
CDR3 protein: CASSVSSRQSGELFF

clone size: NA
J gene: TRBJ2-3
V gene: TRBV6-5
D gene: NA
CDR3 DNA: TGTGCCAGCAGGAAGATTGGCACAGATACGCAGTATTTT
CDR3 protein: CASRKIGTDTQYF

clone size: once
J gene: TRBJ2-6
V gene: TRBV5-1
D gene: NA
CDR3 DNA: TGCGCCAGCAGCTTGGGTTACAGGAGCTCTGGGGCCAACGTCCTGACTTTC
CDR3 protein: CASSLGYRSSGANVLTF

clone size: NA
J gene: TRBJ2-1
V gene: TRBV6-1
D gene: NA
CDR3 DNA: TGTGCCAGCAGACTCTTATACAGCTCCTACAATGAGCAGTTCTTC
CDR3 protein: CASRLLYSSYNEQFF

clone size: NA
J gene: TRBJ2-1
V gene: TRBV5-4
D gene: TRBD2
CDR3 DNA: TGTGCCAGCAGCTCTGCCGGGACTACCTTCCGTGAGCAGTTCTTC
CDR3 protein: CASSSAGTTFREQFF

clone size: NA
J gene: TRBJ1-2
V gene: TRBV7-9
D gene: TRBD1
CDR3 DNA: TGTGCCAGCAGCCGTCCCGGGACAGGGATCTTGGGCTACACCTTC
CDR3 protein: CASSRPGTGILGYTF

clone size: NA
J gene: TRBJ2-3
V gene: TRBV3-1
D gene: NA
CDR3 DNA: TGTGCCAGCAGCCAAGACCGTACTAGGGAGAGCACAGATACGCAGTATTTT
CDR3 protein: CASSQDRTRESTDTQYF

clone size: NA
J gene: TRBJ2-3
V gene: TRBV5-1
D gene: TRBD2
CDR3 DNA: TGCGCCAGCAGCTTGGGACTGGTAGCGGGGGGTTTCGGGTTCACAGATACGCAGTATTTT
CDR3 protein: CASSLGLVAGGFGFTDTQYF

clone size: NA
J gene: TRBJ2-1
V gene: TRBV20-1
D gene: TRBD2
CDR3 DNA: TGCAGTGCTAGAGATCGGGCGAGCGGGGGTTACAATGAGCAGTTCTTC
CDR3 protein: CSARDRASGGYNEQFF

clone size: NA
J gene: TRBJ2-3
V gene: TRBV27
D gene: NA
CDR3 DNA: TGTGCCAGCAGTCGACGGGACACCCGGAGTACGCAGTATTTT
CDR3 protein: CASSRRDTRSTQYF

clone size: NA
J gene: TRBJ2-3
V gene: TRBV20-1
D gene: TRBD2
CDR3 DNA: TGCAGTGCTTCCCGGGGTAGCGGGAGGCCATTATTTTCGAATACGCAGTATTTT
CDR3 protein: CSASRGSGRPLFSNTQYF

clone size: NA
J gene: TRBJ1-5
V gene: TRBV28
D gene: NA
CDR3 DNA: TGTGCCGGGGGGGCCAACCTTCAGCCCCAGCATTTT
CDR3 protein: CAGGANLQPQHF

clone size: NA
J gene: TRBJ2-1
V gene: TRBV6-1
D gene: TRBD2
CDR3 DNA: TGTGCCAGCAGTGCAGCTAGCGGACACTACAATGAGCAGTTCTTC
CDR3 protein: CASSAASGHYNEQFF

clone size: NA
J gene: TRBJ2-1
V gene: TRBV6-4
D gene: TRBD2
CDR3 DNA: TGTGCCAGCACCCCAGAGCGGGGGCTAGCGGGAACCAATGAGCAGTTCTTC
CDR3 protein: CASTPERGLAGTNEQFF

clone size: NA
J gene: TRBJ2-2
V gene: TRBV7-8
D gene: NA
CDR3 DNA: TGTGCCAGCAGCTTAGACCGAGGGACCCCCGGGGAGCTGTTTTTT
CDR3 protein: CASSLDRGTPGELFF

clone size: NA
J gene: TRBJ2-1
V gene: TRBV2
D gene: TRBD2
CDR3 DNA: TGTGCCAGCAGTGAAGCTTTACTAGCGGGAGGGTATAACAATAAGCAGTTCTTC
CDR3 protein: CASSEALLAGGYNNKQFF

clone size: few
J gene: TRBJ1-6
V gene: TRBV24-1
D gene: NA
CDR3 DNA: TGTGCCACCAGTGATCCGGGTTCACCCCTCCACTTT
CDR3 protein: CATSDPGSPLHF

clone size: NA
J gene: TRBJ2-3
V gene: TRBV2
D gene: NA
CDR3 DNA: TGTGCCACCCCGGAATTGATACTAGGCTACAGCACAGATACGCAGTATTTT
CDR3 protein: CATPELILGYSTDTQYF

clone size: NA
J gene: TRBJ2-2
V gene: TRBV20-1
D gene: TRBD1
CDR3 DNA: TGCAGTGCTTGGGATACAGGGGGCGCTGGGATCGGGGAGCTGTTTTTT
CDR3 protein: CSAWDTGGAGIGELFF

clone size: NA
J gene: TRBJ1-6
V gene: TRBV12-3/TRBV12-4
D gene: NA
CDR3 DNA: TGTGCCAGCAGACTCCAGTCCCAGGGGAATTCACCCCTCCACTTT
CDR3 protein: CASRLQSQGNSPLHF

clone size: medium-sized
J gene: TRBJ2-5
V gene: TRBV30
D gene: NA
CDR3 DNA: TGTGCCTGGAATCGTAACGGGGGGCGTGAGACCCAGTACTTC
CDR3 protein: CAWNRNGGRETQYF

clone size: NA
J gene: TRBJ2-2
V gene: TRBV2
D gene: TRBD2
CDR3 DNA: TGTGCCAGCAGTGAGGACAGCGGGAGGAACACCGGGGAGCTGTTTTTT
CDR3 protein: CASSEDSGRNTGELFF